This T cell receptor (beta chain) was recorded in a study of blood T cell repertoires in COVID-19. Looked up from germline, CDR1 is SGHTA and CDR2 is FQGTGA. V lost 6 bases to trimming and J lost 4 bases; unmatched junction nucleotides: 8. CDR3 length: 15 amino acids. Original analysis: Reference gene primer amplification in the assay estimated nucleated cell counts. TCRdb keeps only in-frame clones here, not all; method: immunoSEQ multiplex PCR. From that table come the V and J calls and clone size; the DNA was used to work out D and trimming. Here the sample spans around 39,000 clones, around 85% being singletons.

The sequencing sample was made of peripheral blood. The source of this sequence is a man aged 80 or over with active or convalescent COVID-19. This sequence joins TRBV7-3 and TRBJ2-2; 7 positions agree with TRBD2. The CDR3 DNA follows: TGTGCCAGCAGTCCGAGGACTAGAAGCACCGGGGAGCTGTTTTTT. Protein: CASSPRTRSTGELFF.